The source of this TCR beta chain is a study of Graves' ophthalmopathy and Graves' hyperthyroidism. Aged 18 to 65, hyperthyroidism patients had new diagnoses of under 2 months' duration. None of the included patients had other autoimmune diseases, uncontrolled infections, pregnancy or lactation, as these led to exclusion. The authors isolated PBMCs from about 10 ml of fresh peripheral blood. General study points: Blood also harbored most expanded thyroid clonotypes above 0.001 frequency.

The CDR3 contains 15 residues. J lost 1 base, V lost 8 bases, and 5 bases had no gene match. The sequenced template was RNA, covering the TCR beta CDR3 region. A first-round RT-PCR used HTBI primers, followed by a second-round multiplex PCR. TCRdb fed the multiplex PCR reads into MiXCR, producing one record per CDR3 protein. Among hundreds of thousands of distinct CDR3 sequences listed, about 20% were seen once. In the case of this clonotype: Its antigen remains unknown.

Sequences were obtained from peripheral blood. The clonotype originates from a woman under 30 with stable Graves' hyperthyroidism. Some clones in this sample may be carry-over from other donors' samples. J is TRBJ2-2 and V is TRBV12-3 or TRBV12-4, with 9 bases that match TRBD1. Here the CDR3 reads CASPTGQGNTGELFF. Here the CDR3 DNA reads TGTGCCAGCCCTACGGGACAGGGGAACACCGGGGAGCTGTTTTTT.